The subject of this entry is one T cell receptor (beta chain). Trimming took off 2 bases at V and 10 bases at J, with 24 bases between the two ends. The CDR3 consists of 18 residues. CDR1 is KGHSH and CDR2 is LQKENI in the germline V gene. The data originate from a study of blood T cell repertoires in COVID-19. Generated by immunoSEQ multiplex PCR, the TCRdb table keeps only in-frame clones and is missing some. In the table there are about 230,000 clones, 88% of which are singletons. This clonotype was obtained from a woman between 35 and 50 years old with acute COVID-19. Sequencing was done on a sample of PBMCs or T cells enriched from blood (not recorded which). V and J are TRBV18 and TRBJ1-6, with a weak D call TRBD1 (6 bases). In nucleotides, the CDR3 is TGTGCCAGCTCACCAAAACGTGCGGATAACAGGGCACGGTCACCCCTCCACTTT. It encodes CASSPKRADNRARSPLHF.